The present T cell receptor beta chain was sequenced within a study of tumor and adjacent non-tumor tissue in lung cancer. The overall study: The cohort had around twelve adenocarcinoma, 2 squamous cell and 1 small cell patients. Whole-study results and caveats: Top 100 clones took a larger repertoire share in normal lung. Tumor tissue had significantly higher TCR diversity than normal lung.

TCRbeta libraries were built with three rounds of nested PCR, modified from ARM-PCR. Each CDR3 protein gets one entry after TCRdb re-called the multiplex PCR reads with MiXCR. Of about 70,000 distinct CDR3 sequences in the sample, 60% to 75% are singletons; the top ten hold under 30%. To note about this clonotype: What it binds is not known. A much larger clone differs from this one at a single base, so this may be a read error.

Trimming left V 7 bases short and J 2 bases short, with 15 bases between. The CDR3 length is 15 residues. Per germline, CDR1 WSHSY and CDR2 SAAADI. This sample's RNA came from whole unsorted tissue. The rearrangement links TRBV10-2 to TRBJ2-1, with TRBD2 as a possible D gene (6 bases). The receptor's source is a man in his 60s with non-small cell lung cancer. Sequences were obtained from lung tumor tissue. The CDR3 sequence: CASIGGKQTYNEQFF. In DNA form, the CDR3 reads TGCGCCAGCATAGGAGGGAAACAGACCTACAATGAGCAGTTCTTC.